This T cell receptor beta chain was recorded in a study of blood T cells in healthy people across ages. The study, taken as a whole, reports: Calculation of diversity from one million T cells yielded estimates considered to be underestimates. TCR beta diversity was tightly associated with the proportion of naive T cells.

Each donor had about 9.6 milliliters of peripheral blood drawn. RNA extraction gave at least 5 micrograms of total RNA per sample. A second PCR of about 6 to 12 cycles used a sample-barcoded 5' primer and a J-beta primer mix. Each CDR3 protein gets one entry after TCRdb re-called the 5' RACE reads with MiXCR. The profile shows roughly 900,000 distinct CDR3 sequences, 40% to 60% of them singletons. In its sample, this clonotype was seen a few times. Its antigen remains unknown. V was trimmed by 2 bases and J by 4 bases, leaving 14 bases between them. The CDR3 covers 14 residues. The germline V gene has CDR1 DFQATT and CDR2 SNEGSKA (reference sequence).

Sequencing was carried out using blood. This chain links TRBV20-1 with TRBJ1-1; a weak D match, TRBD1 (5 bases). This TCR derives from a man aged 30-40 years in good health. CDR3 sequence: CSARNEGFFTEAFF. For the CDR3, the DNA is TGCAGTGCTAGAAATGAGGGGTTTTTCACTGAAGCTTTCTTT.